This TCR beta chain was captured by sequencing in a study of T cell responses to AZD1222 COVID-19 vaccine. V was trimmed by 5 bases and J by 0 bases, leaving 7 bases between them. The CDR3 is made up of 13 amino acids. Germline lookup yields CDR1 SGHTA and CDR2 FQGTGA. Clones were read by immunoSEQ multiplex PCR, and TCRdb kept only the in-frame ones, dropping some. The sample comprises some 170,000 clones, approximately 90% of which are singletons, and roughly 4% rests with the top ten. As concerns this clone: This sample includes further DNA sequences coding for the same CDR3.

This chain links TRBV7-3 with TRBJ1-1; the D gene is possibly TRBD1 (5 bases). This specimen was peripheral blood, taken 28 days after the second dose of the MenACWY control vaccine. The origin of this receptor is an adult who received the MenACWY meningococcal vaccine as a control. The CDR3: CASSLQVNTEAFF. CDR3 sequence (DNA): TGTGCCAGCAGCCTACAGGTGAACACTGAAGCTTTCTTT.